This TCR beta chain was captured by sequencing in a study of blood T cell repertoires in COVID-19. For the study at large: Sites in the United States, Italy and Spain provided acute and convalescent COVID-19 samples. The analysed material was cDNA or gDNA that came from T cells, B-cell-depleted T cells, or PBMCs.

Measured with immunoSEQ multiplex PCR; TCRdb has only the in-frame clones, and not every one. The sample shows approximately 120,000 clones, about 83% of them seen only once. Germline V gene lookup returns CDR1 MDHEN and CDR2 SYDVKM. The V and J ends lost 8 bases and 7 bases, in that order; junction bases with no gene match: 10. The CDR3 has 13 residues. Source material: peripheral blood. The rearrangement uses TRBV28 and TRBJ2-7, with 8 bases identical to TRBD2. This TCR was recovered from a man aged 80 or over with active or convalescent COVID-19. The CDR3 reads CASARRGGREQYF. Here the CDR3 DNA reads TGTGCCAGCGCCCGACGGGGGGGCCGTGAGCAGTACTTC.